These 28 T cell receptor beta chains came from one sample sequenced in a study of blood T cell repertoires in COVID-19. Measured with immunoSEQ multiplex PCR; TCRdb has only the in-frame clones, and not every one. The table includes 30,000 or so clones, roughly 86% detected once. Sequencing input: peripheral blood. The source of these receptors is an elderly man with active or convalescent COVID-19.

The chain is built from TRBV24-1 and TRBJ2-3; TRBD2 aligns across 13 bases. The germline gives CDR1 KGHDR, CDR2 SFDVKD. This CDR3 is 15 amino acids long. The V segment lost 9 bases and the J segment 4 bases; nucleotides outside the gene matches: 6. The CDR3 reads CATRGLAGASDTQYF. CDR3 nucleotide sequence: TGTGCCACCCGCGGACTAGCGGGAGCATCAGATACGCAGTATTTT.

A single count supports this clone. The genes are TRBV4-1 and TRBJ2-5, with TRBD1 identical over 7 bases. With 1 base clipped from V and 6 bases from J, the junction kept 5 bases outside the gene matches. This CDR3 comprises 14 residues. From germline, CDR1 is MGHRA and CDR2 YSYEKL. The CDR3 DNA is TGCGCCAGCAGCCAAGCAAACAGGGGAAAGACCCAGTACTTC. Amino acid sequence: CASSQANRGKTQYF.

This chain joins TRBV29-1 and TRBJ2-1; TRBD2 aligns across 8 bases. The CDR3 totals 12 residues. The V segment lost 4 bases and the J segment 10 bases; nucleotides outside the gene matches: 6. Germline values: CDR1 SQVTM, CDR2 ANQGSEA. The DNA of the CDR3 is TGCAGCGTTGGGGCGGGAGGTCCGGAGCAGTTCTTC. Encoded protein: CSVGAGGPEQFF.

The J gene is TRBJ2-7, the V gene TRBV19; TRBD2 agrees at 7 bases. Germline V gene lookup returns CDR1 LNHDA and CDR2 SQIVND (reference sequence). The V and J ends lost 8 bases and 4 bases, in that order; junction bases with no gene match: 8. The CDR3 totals 13 residues. DNA for the CDR3: TGTGCCAGTTCTCCGGGACTACCATACGAGCAGTACTTC. It encodes CASSPGLPYEQYF.

This rearrangement joins TRBV23-1 to TRBJ2-5; TRBD1 matches at 7 bases. TRBV23-1 is annotated as an ORF whose role is uncertain. V lost 6 bases and J lost 2; bases outside the gene matches: 9. The CDR3 has 15 amino acids. For the CDR3, the DNA is TGCGCCAGCAGCTATGACAGGGTTCCACAAGAGACCCAGTACTTC. Translating it yields CASSYDRVPQETQYF.

V is TRBV27 and J is TRBJ1-1; a weak D match, TRBD1 (6 bases). The length of the CDR3 is 13 residues. Germline-derived CDR1 and CDR2 are MNHEY and SMNVEV (reference sequence). V lost 3 bases to trimming and J lost 4 bases, with 9 bases between them. This CDR3 is CASSFGRGTEAFF. DNA of the CDR3: TGTGCCAGCAGTTTCGGCAGGGGCACTGAAGCTTTCTTT.

This clone has a handful of counts. The chain couples TRBV9 to TRBJ1-2, with 8 bases that match TRBD1. This CDR3 comprises 15 residues. Germline CDR1 and CDR2: SGDLS and YYNGEE. J lost 8 bases, V lost 0 bases, and 9 bases had no gene match. The CDR3 spells CASSVGGTGGGGYTF. DNA for the CDR3: TGTGCCAGCAGCGTAGGCGGGACAGGTGGGGGAGGCTACACCTTC.

The V call is TRBV18, the J call TRBJ2-2; 7 bases line up with TRBD1. J gave up 3 bases and V 5 bases, and 6 bases lay outside the gene matches. This CDR3 has 15 amino acids. Germline assignment: CDR1 KGHSH and CDR2 LQKENI. CDR3 nucleotide sequence: TGTGCCAGCTCAGAGACAGGGTGGTACACCGGGGAGCTGTTTTTT. Translation gives CASSETGWYTGELFF.

The chain couples TRBV18 to TRBJ2-4; 9 nucleotides line up with TRBD1. CDR3 length: 16 amino acids. The junction had 4 bases not matched to a gene; V was cut back by 2 bases and J by 2 bases. Germline-derived CDR1 and CDR2 are KGHSH and LQKENI. The CDR3 loop is CASSPGQGMTKNIQYF. CDR3 sequence (DNA): TGTGCCAGCTCACCAGGACAGGGGATGACCAAAAACATTCAGTACTTC.

This chain connects TRBV3-1 (or the pseudogene TRBV3-2) to TRBJ2-1; D uncertain. The V gene lost 6 bases and the J gene lost 4 bases, with 7 bases spanning the gap. Per germline, CDR1 LGHDT and CDR2 YNNKEL (reference sequence). This CDR3 region has 12 residues. The CDR3 spells CASSRSYNEQFF. DNA for the CDR3: TGTGCCAGCAGTCGGAGTTACAATGAGCAGTTCTTC.

V usage is TRBV6-2 or TRBV6-3 and J usage is TRBJ1-5; TRBD1 is a possible D gene (6 bases). The CDR3 has 15 amino acids. V was clipped by 6 bases and J by 3 bases, with 15 bases between them. Germline CDR1 is MNHEY and CDR2 is SVGEGT. CDR3 coding DNA: TGTGCCAGCAGCCCTACACAGGGACCCAATCAGCCCCAGCATTTT. Protein: CASSPTQGPNQPQHF.

The CDR3 region has the DNA TGCAGTGCTAGTCAGACTATAGAGCAGTTCTTC. It translates to CSASQTIEQFF. The chain joins TRBV20-1 to TRBJ2-1; possibly TRBD2 for D (5 bases). Germline V gives CDR1 DFQATT, CDR2 SNEGSKA (reference sequence). This CDR3 has 11 residues. Trimming pared 3 bases from V and 10 bases from J, leaving 10 bases between.

This clone was recorded a few times. The chain uses TRBV18 and TRBJ2-7; TRBD2 aligns across 8 bases. This CDR3 comprises 13 residues. Germline-derived CDR1 and CDR2 are KGHSH and LQKENI. Unmatched junction bases numbered 0, after V lost 0 bases and J lost 5 bases. In DNA, the CDR3 is TGTGCCAGCTCACCACCCGGGGGGGACGAGCAGTACTTC. This gives the protein CASSPPGGDEQYF.

The chain is built from TRBV5-6 and TRBJ2-5; 8 bases are shared with TRBD2. With 6 bases clipped from V and 5 bases from J, the junction kept 9 bases outside the gene matches. Germline CDR1 is SGHDT and CDR2 is YYEEEE. CDR3 length: 14 amino acids. CDR3 bases: TGTGCCAGCACCCCGGGGGGGCCAGGGGAGACCCAGTACTTC. It codes for CASTPGGPGETQYF. The entire variable domain, with the rest obtained from reference TRBV5-6 and TRBJ2-5, is as follows: DAGVTQSPTHLIKTRGQQVTLRCSPKSGHDTVSWYQQALGQGPQFIFQYYEEEERQRGNFPDRFSGHQFPNYSSELNVNALLLGDSALYLCASTPGGPGETQYFGPGTRLLVL.

The chain uses TRBV27 and TRBJ2-1; TRBD2 matches 7 bases. V dropped 1 base and J dropped 7; count of bases not matched to a gene: 7. The CDR3 is made up of 15 amino acids. CDR1 is MNHEY, CDR2 SMNVEV, per germline (reference sequence). CDR3 sequence reads: CASSLWRESRNEQFF. CDR3 bases: TGTGCCAGCAGTTTATGGCGGGAGTCCCGGAATGAGCAGTTCTTC.

The V gene is TRBV3-1 (or the pseudogene TRBV3-2), the J gene TRBJ2-3, with TRBD2 identical over 7 bases. This CDR3 comprises 15 residues. Germline CDR1 is LGHDT and CDR2 is YNNKEL (reference sequence). V was pared by 4 bases and J by 7 bases, with 11 bases of the junction left unmatched. The CDR3 protein is CASSRIAGPSYTQYF. CDR3 nucleotides: TGTGCCAGCAGCCGTATAGCGGGTCCATCTTATACGCAGTATTTT.

This clone occurred once. This chain uses TRBV5-4 with TRBJ2-3; 7 nucleotides align to TRBD2. Germline values: CDR1 SGHNT, CDR2 YYREEE (reference sequence). V was pared by 4 bases and J by 2 bases, with 7 bases of the junction left unmatched. The CDR3 runs to 15 residues. CDR3 bases: TGTGCCAGCAGCCCTGGACTAGTTTCCACAGATACGCAGTATTTT. Translating it yields CASSPGLVSTDTQYF.

The chain employs TRBV5-6 and TRBJ2-7; perhaps TRBD2 as D (6 bases). Germline values: CDR1 SGHDT, CDR2 YYEEEE. V was cut by 2 bases and J by 4 bases, with 19 bases left in between. The CDR3 is 16 residues long. CDR3 sequence (DNA): TGTGCCAGCAGCTTTAGGTTCCGGGAGAAGGGGTACGAGCAGTACTTC. Translating gives CASSFRFREKGYEQYF.

The rearrangement joins TRBV6-2 or TRBV6-3 to TRBJ2-1; 7 bases are shared with TRBD2. The CDR3 runs to 12 residues. The V segment lost 6 bases and the J segment 5 bases; nucleotides outside the gene matches: 1. Looked up from germline, CDR1 is MNHEY and CDR2 is SVGEGT. The CDR3 DNA reads as TGTGCCAGCAGCCTAGCGGACAATGAGCAGTTCTTC. Its translation: CASSLADNEQFF.

The chain recombines TRBV7-8 with TRBJ2-3, with D possibly matching TRBD2 (5 bases). The CDR3 contains 15 residues. Germline values: CDR1 SGHVS, CDR2 FQNEAQ. Deletions cut 5 bases from V and 2 bases from J, with 14 bases between. The CDR3 here is CASSGLTEDTDTQYF. The CDR3 nucleotides read TGTGCCAGCAGCGGCCTGACGGAGGACACAGATACGCAGTATTTT.

This rearrangement joins TRBV4-1 to TRBJ2-2; 11 bases agree with TRBD2. V gave up 0 bases and J gave up 0 bases; unmatched junction bases: 9. Germline CDR1 is MGHRA and CDR2 is YSYEKL. This CDR3 spans 20 amino acids. CDR3 sequence: CASSQDRTSGPHSNTGELFF. The CDR3 DNA is TGCGCCAGCAGCCAAGACCGGACTAGCGGGCCACATTCGAACACCGGGGAGCTGTTTTTT.

This clone has more than one count but fewer than ten. This sequence joins TRBV19 and TRBJ1-2; a possible D gene is TRBD1 (5 bases). Germline V gene sequence: CDR1 LNHDA, CDR2 SQIVND (reference sequence). Trimming cost V 6 bases and J 7 bases, with 15 bases left between them. This CDR3 has 13 amino acids. The CDR3 nucleotides are TGTGCCAGTAGGCAGGGCGGCAGCATTGGCTACACCTTC. It is translated as CASRQGGSIGYTF.

J is TRBJ2-5 and V is TRBV7-8, with 12 bases lining up with TRBD2. J gave up 5 bases and V 5 bases, and 6 bases lay outside the gene matches. The CDR3 extends over 15 amino acids. Germline V lookup: CDR1 SGHVS, CDR2 FQNEAQ. The CDR3 DNA reads as TGTGCCAGCAGCATAGGAGGACTAGCGGGGGAGACCCAGTACTTC. This encodes CASSIGGLAGETQYF.

The chain combines TRBV3-1 (or the pseudogene TRBV3-2) with TRBJ1-2, with D tentatively TRBD1 (6 bases). V lost 0 bases and J lost 5, with 10 bases in between. The CDR3 is 14 amino acids. Germline V gene sequence: CDR1 LGHDT, CDR2 YNNKEL (reference sequence). CDR3 region: CASSQDIGGYGYTF. In nucleotides, the CDR3 is TGTGCCAGCAGCCAAGATATAGGGGGTTATGGCTACACCTTC.

Sample share makes this clone large. The genes are TRBV24-1 and TRBJ2-7; D is uncertain. This CDR3 comprises 13 residues. Trimming took off 1 base at V and 5 bases at J, with 8 bases between the two ends. Germline loops: CDR1 KGHDR, CDR2 SFDVKD. The CDR3, as DNA: TGTGCCACCAGTGATTTAGCAGGCGACGAGCAGTACTTC. Translated: CATSDLAGDEQYF.

The J gene is TRBJ2-7, the V gene TRBV18; D is unclear. V was trimmed by 6 bases and J by 3 bases, leaving 6 bases between them. CDR3 size: 11 residues. Germline V gene lookup returns CDR1 KGHSH and CDR2 LQKENI. CDR3 nucleotide sequence: TGTGCCAGCTCCCCCCGCTACGAGCAGTACTTC. It yields the protein CASSPRYEQYF.

The chain is built from TRBV6-2 or TRBV6-3 and TRBJ2-7, with D unclear. Germline CDR1 reads MNHEY; CDR2 reads SVGEGT. This CDR3 spans 11 amino acids. V was trimmed by 4 bases and J by 7 bases, leaving 8 bases between them. The CDR3 region has the DNA TGTGCCAGCAGTTTTCCCGGGGAGCAGTACTTC. Amino acids: CASSFPGEQYF.

V and J are TRBV5-5 and TRBJ1-2; TRBD1 matches 7 bases. V lost 0 bases to trimming and J lost 5 bases; unmatched junction nucleotides: 10. Germline V lookup: CDR1 SGHKS, CDR2 YYEKEE (reference sequence). The CDR3 has 16 residues. CDR3 protein: CASSLEPDREDYGYTF. The DNA for the CDR3 is TGTGCCAGCAGCTTGGAACCCGACAGGGAGGATTATGGCTACACCTTC.